This T cell receptor (beta chain) was identified during a study of blood T cell repertoires in COVID-19. Study as a whole: Whether acute or convalescent, the COVID-19 samples came from the United States, Italy and Spain.

TCRdb keeps only in-frame clones here, not all; method: immunoSEQ multiplex PCR. This sample has about 190,000 clones, with roughly 88% found just once. About this clone itself: Within the sample, other DNA sequences also encode this same CDR3.

There are 13 residues in the CDR3. V dropped 6 bases and J dropped 2; count of bases not matched to a gene: 3. Germline V lookup: CDR1 LNHDA, CDR2 SQIVND (reference sequence). The chain joins TRBV19 to TRBJ2-7; 8 bases agree with TRBD2. The sample comprised peripheral blood. This receptor was identified in a woman aged 40 to 50 who had recovered from COVID-19. The CDR3 DNA reads TGTGCCAGTAGGGCGGGGGGAACCTACGAGCAGTACTTC. This codes for CASRAGGTYEQYF.